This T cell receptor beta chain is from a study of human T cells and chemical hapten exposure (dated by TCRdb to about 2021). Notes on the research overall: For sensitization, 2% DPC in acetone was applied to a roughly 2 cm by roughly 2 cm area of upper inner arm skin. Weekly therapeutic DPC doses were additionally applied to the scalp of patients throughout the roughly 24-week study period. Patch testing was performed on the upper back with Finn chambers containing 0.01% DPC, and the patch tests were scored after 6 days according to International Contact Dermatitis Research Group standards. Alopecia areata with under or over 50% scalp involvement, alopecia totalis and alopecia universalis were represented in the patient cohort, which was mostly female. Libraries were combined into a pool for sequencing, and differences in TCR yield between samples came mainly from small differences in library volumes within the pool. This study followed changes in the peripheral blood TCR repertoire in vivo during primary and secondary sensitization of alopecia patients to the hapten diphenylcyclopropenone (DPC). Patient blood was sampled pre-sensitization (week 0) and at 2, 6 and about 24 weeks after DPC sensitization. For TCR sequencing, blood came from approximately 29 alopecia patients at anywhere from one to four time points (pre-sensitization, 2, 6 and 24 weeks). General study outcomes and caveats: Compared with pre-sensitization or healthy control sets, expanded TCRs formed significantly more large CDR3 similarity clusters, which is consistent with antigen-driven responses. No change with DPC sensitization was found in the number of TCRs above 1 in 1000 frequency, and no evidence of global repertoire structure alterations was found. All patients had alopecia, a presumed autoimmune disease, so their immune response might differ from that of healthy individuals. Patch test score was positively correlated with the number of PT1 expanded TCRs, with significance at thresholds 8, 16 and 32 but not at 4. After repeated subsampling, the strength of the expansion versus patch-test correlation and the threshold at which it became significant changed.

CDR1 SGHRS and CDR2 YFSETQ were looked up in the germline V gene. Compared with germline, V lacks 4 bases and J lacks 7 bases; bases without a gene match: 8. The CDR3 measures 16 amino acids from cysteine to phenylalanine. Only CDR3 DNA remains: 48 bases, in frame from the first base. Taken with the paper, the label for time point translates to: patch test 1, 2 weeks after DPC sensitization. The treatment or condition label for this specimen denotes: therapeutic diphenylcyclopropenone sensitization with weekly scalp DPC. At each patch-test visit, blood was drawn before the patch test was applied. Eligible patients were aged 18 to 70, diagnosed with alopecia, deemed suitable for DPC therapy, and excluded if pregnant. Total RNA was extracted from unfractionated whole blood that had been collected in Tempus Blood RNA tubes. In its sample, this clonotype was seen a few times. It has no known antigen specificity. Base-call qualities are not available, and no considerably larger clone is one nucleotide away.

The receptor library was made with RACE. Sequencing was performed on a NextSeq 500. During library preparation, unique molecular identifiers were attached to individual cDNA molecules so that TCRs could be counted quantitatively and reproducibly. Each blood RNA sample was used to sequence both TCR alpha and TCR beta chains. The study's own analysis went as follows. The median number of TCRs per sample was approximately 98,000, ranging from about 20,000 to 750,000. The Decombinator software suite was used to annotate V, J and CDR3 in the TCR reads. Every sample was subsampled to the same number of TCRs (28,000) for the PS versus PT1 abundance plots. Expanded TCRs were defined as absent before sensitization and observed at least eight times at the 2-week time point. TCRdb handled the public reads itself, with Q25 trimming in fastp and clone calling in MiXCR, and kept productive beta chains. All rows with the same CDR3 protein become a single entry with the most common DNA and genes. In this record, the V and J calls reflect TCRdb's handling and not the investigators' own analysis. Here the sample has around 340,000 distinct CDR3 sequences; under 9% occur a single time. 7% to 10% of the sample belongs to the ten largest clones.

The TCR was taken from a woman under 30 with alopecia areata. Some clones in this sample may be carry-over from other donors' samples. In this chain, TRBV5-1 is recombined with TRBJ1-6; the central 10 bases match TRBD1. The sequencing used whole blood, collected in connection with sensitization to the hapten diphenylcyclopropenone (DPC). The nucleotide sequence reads TGCGCCAGCAGCCTCCTAGGGACAGGGGAGAATTCACCCCTCCACTTT. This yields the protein CASSLLGTGENSPLHF.